Listed here are 4 T cell receptor beta chains from one sample, sequenced in a study of vaccination effects on CD4 cells after COVID-19. Here immunoSEQ multiplex PCR was the method, and the copy in TCRdb shows in-frame clones only, minus some. The data hold tens of thousands of clones, with roughly 60% observed a single time. Antigen-specific CD4+ T cells were expanded (with viral peptide pools) by the ViraFEST assay ahead of sequencing. After less than twelve days in culture, the CD4+ T cells were isolated. Either the BNT162b2 or mRNA-1273 vaccine was given to participants in two doses. These receptors have no known antigen. The sequencing here drew on CD4+ T cells from PBMCs cultured with SARS-CoV-2 spike peptides, taken after COVID-19 vaccination. The receptors stem from a human donor who received a COVID-19 vaccine.

This chain connects TRBV5-1 to TRBJ1-2; 12 positions match TRBD1. CDR3 size: 17 residues. The germline V gene has CDR1 SGHRS and CDR2 YFSETQ. Trimming cost V 0 bases and J 4 bases; bases outside gene matches: 7. This CDR3 reads CASSLDGTGGAVYGYTF. For the CDR3, the DNA is TGCGCCAGCAGCTTGGATGGGACAGGGGGCGCAGTCTATGGCTACACCTTC.

In its sample, this clone was seen once. The V gene is TRBV2, the J gene TRBJ2-1; D is unresolved. The CDR3 sequence is 17 residues long. V lost 0 bases, J lost 0 bases, and 12 bases lay in between. Germline CDR1 SNHLY, CDR2 FYNNEI. The CDR3 loop reads CASSEAFNTRSYNEQFF. The CDR3 DNA follows: TGTGCCAGCAGTGAAGCCTTCAACACCCGCTCCTACAATGAGCAGTTCTTC.

V and J are TRBV20-1 and TRBJ2-3; D gene unclear. The CDR3 has 13 residues. Trimming shortened V by 3 bases and J by 5 bases, and 12 bases separated the two germline ends. Germline CDR1 reads DFQATT; CDR2 reads SNEGSKA (reference sequence). The CDR3 nucleotides are TGCAGTGCTAGTAATGGAGATCTAGATACGCAGTATTTT. Protein sequence: CSASNGDLDTQYF.

The chain links TRBV6-5 to TRBJ1-2; maybe TRBD1 (6 bases). The V end was cut by 2 bases, the J end by 5 bases, with 9 bases between. Germline V gene data show CDR1 as MNHEY and CDR2 as SVGAGI. The length of the CDR3 is 13 residues. CDR3 loop: CASSYDRQYGYTF. The DNA of the CDR3 is TGTGCCAGCAGTTACGACAGGCAGTATGGCTACACCTTC.